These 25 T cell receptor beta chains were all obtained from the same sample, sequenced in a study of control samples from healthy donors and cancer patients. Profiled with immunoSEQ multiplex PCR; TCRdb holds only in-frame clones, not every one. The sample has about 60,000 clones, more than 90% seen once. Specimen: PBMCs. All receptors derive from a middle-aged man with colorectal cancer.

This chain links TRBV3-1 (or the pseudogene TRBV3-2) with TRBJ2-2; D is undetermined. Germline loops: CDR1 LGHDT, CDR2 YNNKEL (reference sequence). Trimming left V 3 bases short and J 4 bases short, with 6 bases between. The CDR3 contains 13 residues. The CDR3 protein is CASSHGGTGELFF. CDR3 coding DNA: TGTGCCAGCAGCCATGGCGGCACCGGGGAGCTGTTTTTT.

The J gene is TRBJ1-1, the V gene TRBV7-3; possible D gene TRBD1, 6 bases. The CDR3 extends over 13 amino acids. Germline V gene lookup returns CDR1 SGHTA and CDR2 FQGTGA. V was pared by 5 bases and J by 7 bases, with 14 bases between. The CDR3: CASSRTRGYEAFF. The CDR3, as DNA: TGTGCCAGCAGCCGGACCAGGGGTTATGAAGCTTTCTTT.

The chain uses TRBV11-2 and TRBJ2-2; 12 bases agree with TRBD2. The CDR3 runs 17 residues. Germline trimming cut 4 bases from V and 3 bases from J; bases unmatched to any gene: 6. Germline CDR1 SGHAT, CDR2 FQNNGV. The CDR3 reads CASSYTSGGTYTGELFF. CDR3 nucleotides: TGTGCCAGCAGCTACACTAGCGGGGGGACCTACACCGGGGAGCTGTTTTTT.

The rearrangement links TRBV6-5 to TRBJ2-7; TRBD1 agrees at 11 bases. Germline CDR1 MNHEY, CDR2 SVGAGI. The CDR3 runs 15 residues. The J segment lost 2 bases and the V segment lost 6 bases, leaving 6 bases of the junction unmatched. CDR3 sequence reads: CASSPRTGGPYEQYF. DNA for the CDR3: TGTGCCAGCAGCCCCCGGACAGGGGGCCCCTACGAGCAGTACTTC.

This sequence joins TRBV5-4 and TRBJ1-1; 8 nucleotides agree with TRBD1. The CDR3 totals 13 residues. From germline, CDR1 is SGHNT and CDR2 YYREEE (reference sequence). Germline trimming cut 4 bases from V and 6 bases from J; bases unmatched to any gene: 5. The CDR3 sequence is CASSLDRGAEAFF. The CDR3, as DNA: TGTGCCAGCAGCCTCGACAGGGGCGCTGAAGCTTTCTTT.

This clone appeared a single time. CDR3 sequence: CASSLGTNSPLHF. Here the CDR3 DNA reads TGTGCCAGCAGCTTGGGGACGAATTCACCCCTCCACTTT. The chain employs TRBV5-4 and TRBJ1-6; D unclear. The CDR3 has 13 residues. Germline V CDR1 and CDR2: SGHNT, YYREEE (reference sequence). V lost 0 bases to trimming and J lost 7 bases, with 5 bases between them.

CDR3 bases: TGTGCCAGCAGCCAAGTGGGGCAACTTGGGGAAAAACTGTTTTTT. This encodes CASSQVGQLGEKLFF. V and J are TRBV14 and TRBJ1-4; possibly TRBD1 for D (5 bases). The V and J ends lost 1 base and 8 bases respectively, with 14 bases between them. Germline values: CDR1 SGHDN, CDR2 FVKESK. There are 15 residues in the CDR3.

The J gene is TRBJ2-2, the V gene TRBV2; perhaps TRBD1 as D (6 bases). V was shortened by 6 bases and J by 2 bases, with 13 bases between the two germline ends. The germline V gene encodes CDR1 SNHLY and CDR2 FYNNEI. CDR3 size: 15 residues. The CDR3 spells CASSEQGLNTGELFF. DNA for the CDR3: TGTGCCAGCAGCGAACAGGGTCTTAACACCGGGGAGCTGTTTTTT.

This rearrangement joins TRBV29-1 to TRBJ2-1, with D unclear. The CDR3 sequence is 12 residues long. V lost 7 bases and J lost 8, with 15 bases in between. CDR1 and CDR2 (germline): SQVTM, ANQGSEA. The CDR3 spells CSASPKDDEQFF. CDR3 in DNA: TGCAGCGCTAGTCCGAAGGACGATGAGCAGTTCTTC.

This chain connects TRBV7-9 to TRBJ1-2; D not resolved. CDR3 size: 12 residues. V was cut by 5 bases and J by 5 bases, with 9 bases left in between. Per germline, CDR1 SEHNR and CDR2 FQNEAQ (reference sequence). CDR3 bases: TGTGCCAGCAGCCAAGACCAATATGGCTACACCTTC. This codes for CASSQDQYGYTF.

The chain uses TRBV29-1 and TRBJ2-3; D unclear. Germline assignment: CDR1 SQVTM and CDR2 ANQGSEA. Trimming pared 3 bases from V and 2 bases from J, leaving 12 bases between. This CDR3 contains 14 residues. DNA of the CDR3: TGCAGCGTTGAGGCAGAAACATACACAGATACGCAGTATTTT. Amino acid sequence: CSVEAETYTDTQYF.

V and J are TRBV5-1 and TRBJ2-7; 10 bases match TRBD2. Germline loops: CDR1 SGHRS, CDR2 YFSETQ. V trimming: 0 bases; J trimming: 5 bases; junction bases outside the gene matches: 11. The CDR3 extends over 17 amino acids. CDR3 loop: CASSLAPSGGSMDEQYF. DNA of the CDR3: TGCGCCAGCAGCTTGGCTCCTAGCGGGGGTTCTATGGACGAGCAGTACTTC.

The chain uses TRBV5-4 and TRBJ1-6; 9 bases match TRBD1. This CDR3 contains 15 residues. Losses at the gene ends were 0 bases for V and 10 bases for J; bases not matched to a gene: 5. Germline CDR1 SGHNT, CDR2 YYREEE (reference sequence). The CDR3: CASSLVGTGFSPLHF. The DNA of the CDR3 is TGTGCCAGCAGCTTGGTCGGGACAGGGTTCTCACCCCTCCACTTT.

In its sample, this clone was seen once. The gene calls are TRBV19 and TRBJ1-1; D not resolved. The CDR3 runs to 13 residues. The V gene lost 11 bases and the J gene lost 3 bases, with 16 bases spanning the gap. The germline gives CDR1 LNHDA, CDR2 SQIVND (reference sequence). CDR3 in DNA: TGTGCCTCCTCCGACACTGTGGACACTGAAGCTTTCTTT. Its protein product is CASSDTVDTEAFF.

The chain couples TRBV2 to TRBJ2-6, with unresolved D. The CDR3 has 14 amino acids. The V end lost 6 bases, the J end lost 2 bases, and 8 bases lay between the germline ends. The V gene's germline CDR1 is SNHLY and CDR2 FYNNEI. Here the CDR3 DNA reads TGTGCCAGCAGATTCAAGACTGGGGCCAACGTCCTGACTTTC. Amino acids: CASRFKTGANVLTF. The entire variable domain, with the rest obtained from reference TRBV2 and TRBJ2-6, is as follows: EPEVTQTPSHQVTQMGQEVILRCVPISNHLYFYWYRQILGQKVEFLVSFYNNEISEKSEIFDDQFSVERPDGSNFTLKIRSTKLEDSAMYFCASRFKTGANVLTFGAGSRLTVL.

CDR3 in amino acids: CASTAGGSGNQPQHF. The CDR3 nucleotides are TGTGCCAGCACGGCAGGGGGTTCTGGCAATCAGCCCCAGCATTTT. This chain links TRBV6-6 with TRBJ1-5; 7 positions agree with TRBD1. This CDR3 comprises 15 residues. The germline CDR1 and CDR2 sequences are MNHNY and SVGAGI (reference sequence). The junction had 8 bases not matched to a gene; V was cut back by 7 bases and J by 2 bases.

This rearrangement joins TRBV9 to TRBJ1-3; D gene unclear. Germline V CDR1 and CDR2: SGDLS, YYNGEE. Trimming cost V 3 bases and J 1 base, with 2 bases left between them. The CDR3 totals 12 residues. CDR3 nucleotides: TGTGCCAGCAGCGGGTCTGGAAACACCATATATTTT. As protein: CASSGSGNTIYF.

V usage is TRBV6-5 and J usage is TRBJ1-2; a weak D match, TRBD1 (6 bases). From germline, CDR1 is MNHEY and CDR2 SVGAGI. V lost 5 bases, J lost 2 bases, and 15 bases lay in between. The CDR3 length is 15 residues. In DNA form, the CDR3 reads TGTGCCAGCAGTACCGGACAGCCAGGAAACTATGGCTACACCTTC. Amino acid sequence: CASSTGQPGNYGYTF.

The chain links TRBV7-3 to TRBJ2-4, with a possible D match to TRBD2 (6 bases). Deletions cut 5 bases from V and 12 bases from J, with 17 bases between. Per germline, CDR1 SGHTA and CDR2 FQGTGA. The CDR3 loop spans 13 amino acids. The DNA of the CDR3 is TGTGCCAGCAGCCGCGGGACTGGGACCCCTCAGTACTTC. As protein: CASSRGTGTPQYF.

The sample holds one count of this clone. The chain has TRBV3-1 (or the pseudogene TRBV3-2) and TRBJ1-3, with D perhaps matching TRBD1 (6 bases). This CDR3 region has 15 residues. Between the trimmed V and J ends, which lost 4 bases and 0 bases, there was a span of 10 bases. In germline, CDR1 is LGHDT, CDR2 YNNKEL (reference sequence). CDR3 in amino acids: CASSLGQRSGNTIYF. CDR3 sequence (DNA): TGTGCCAGCAGCCTAGGACAGCGCTCTGGAAACACCATATATTTT.

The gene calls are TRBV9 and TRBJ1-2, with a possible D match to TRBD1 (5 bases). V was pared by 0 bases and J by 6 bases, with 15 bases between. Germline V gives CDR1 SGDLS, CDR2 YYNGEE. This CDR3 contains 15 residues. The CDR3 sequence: CASSVGVYGTNGYTF. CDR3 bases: TGTGCCAGCAGCGTAGGGGTTTACGGGACGAATGGCTACACCTTC.

CDR3 residues: CASSLVFFGGSTGELFF. CDR3 coding DNA: TGTGCCAGCAGCTTAGTGTTTTTCGGGGGGTCCACCGGGGAGCTGTTTTTT. V gene TRBV7-2 combines with J gene TRBJ2-2, with 7 bases lining up with TRBD2. V gave up 1 base and J gave up 4 bases; unmatched junction bases: 9. Germline assignment: CDR1 SGHTA and CDR2 FQGNSA. The CDR3 sequence is 17 residues long.

The CDR3 nucleotides are TGCGCCAGCAGCTTGGAGGCTGGACAGGGGACTGAAGCTTTCTTT. Translation gives CASSLEAGQGTEAFF. The rearrangement links TRBV5-1 to TRBJ1-1; the match to TRBD1 covers 9 bases. The germline V gene encodes CDR1 SGHRS and CDR2 YFSETQ. The CDR3 consists of 15 residues. V lost 0 bases, J lost 5 bases, and 5 bases stayed unmatched.

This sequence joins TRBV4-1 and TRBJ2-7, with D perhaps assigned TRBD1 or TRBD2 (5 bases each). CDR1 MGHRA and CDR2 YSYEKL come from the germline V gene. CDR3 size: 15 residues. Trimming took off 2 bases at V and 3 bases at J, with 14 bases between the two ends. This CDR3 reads CASSQLRDRIYEQYF. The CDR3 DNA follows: TGCGCCAGCAGCCAACTGAGGGACCGGATCTACGAGCAGTACTTC.

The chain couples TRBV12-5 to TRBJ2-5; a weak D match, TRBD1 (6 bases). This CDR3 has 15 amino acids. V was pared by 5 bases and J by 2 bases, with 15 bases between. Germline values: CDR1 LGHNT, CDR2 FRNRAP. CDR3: CASGPPGQKQETQYF. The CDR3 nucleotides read TGTGCTAGTGGTCCCCCTGGACAGAAACAAGAGACCCAGTACTTC.